The 25 T cell receptor beta chains given below trace back to one sample, sequenced in a study of shared T cell receptors in the human thymus. The data were produced by immunoSEQ multiplex PCR, yet TCRdb's version contains in-frame clones alone and is incomplete. This sample has approximately 760,000 clones, with approximately 85% found just once. This sample also belongs to another study, concerning human thymus T cells.

Sequences were obtained from thymocytes. Receptors were obtained from a girl under three years old with a congenital heart defect.

The chain is built from TRBV6-1 and TRBJ1-3, with 8 positions matching TRBD1. The J segment lost 4 bases and the V segment lost 2 bases, leaving 1 base of the junction unmatched. Germline CDR1 reads MNHNS; CDR2 reads SASEGT. The CDR3 runs to 14 residues. As DNA, the CDR3 is TGTGCCAGCAGTGAAAGGGACAGGGGAAACACCATATATTTT. Encoded protein: CASSERDRGNTIYF.

The J gene is TRBJ2-7, the V gene TRBV4-3; D is possibly TRBD2 (7 bases). This CDR3 contains 18 residues. V was trimmed by 4 bases and J by 7 bases, leaving 29 bases between them. CDR1 and CDR2 (germline): LGHNA, YSLEER. The CDR3 spells CASSRTLYHGGGPEEQYF. For the CDR3, the DNA is TGCGCCAGCAGCCGAACCTTGTACCATGGGGGGGGGCCTGAAGAGCAGTACTTC.

This rearrangement joins TRBV6-5 to TRBJ2-5; D is possibly TRBD2 (5 bases). The CDR3 spans 13 residues. Trimming removed 6 bases at V and 2 bases at J, with 10 bases between. The germline V gene has CDR1 MNHEY and CDR2 SVGAGI. CDR3 in amino acids: CASRGLWQETQYF. DNA of the CDR3: TGTGCCAGCAGAGGACTGTGGCAAGAGACCCAGTACTTC.

The chain couples TRBV15 to TRBJ2-6; no clear D gene. From germline, CDR1 is LNHNV and CDR2 YYDKDF (reference sequence). V was cut by 2 bases and J by 4 bases, with 12 bases left in between. This CDR3 spans 16 amino acids. CDR3 in amino acids: CATSRPAEMGANVLTF. In DNA, the CDR3 is TGTGCCACCAGCAGACCCGCGGAGATGGGGGCCAACGTCCTGACTTTC.

The CDR3 DNA reads as TGTGCCAGAAGCTCCTTTAGGGGGCGTGTTGAGCAGTTCTTC. It encodes CARSSFRGRVEQFF. The chain has TRBV5-3 and TRBJ2-1; 7 nucleotides agree with TRBD1. TRBV5-3 is marked as an open reading frame, function uncertain. The CDR3 totals 14 residues. V shed 3 bases, J shed 9 bases, and the junction held 9 bases outside the gene matches.

This chain connects TRBV4-1 to TRBJ2-5; TRBD1 agrees at 9 bases. From germline, CDR1 is MGHRA and CDR2 YSYEKL. The CDR3 covers 15 residues. V shed 5 bases, J shed 4 bases, and the junction held 8 bases outside the gene matches. CDR3 coding DNA: TGCGCCAGCAGCTACCGGACAGGGGTCTTAGAGACCCAGTACTTC. Encoded protein: CASSYRTGVLETQYF.

This chain joins TRBV6-6 and TRBJ2-7, with unresolved D. Germline V gene sequence: CDR1 MNHNY, CDR2 SVGAGI (reference sequence). This CDR3 contains 13 residues. The V gene lost 4 bases and the J gene lost 2 bases, with 9 bases spanning the gap. The CDR3 protein is CASSWAVTYEQYF. DNA for the CDR3: TGTGCCAGCAGTTGGGCCGTAACCTACGAGCAGTACTTC.

The chain carries TRBV10-1 and TRBJ1-1; no clear D. The V and J ends lost 0 bases and 4 bases respectively, with 12 bases between them. The length of the CDR3 is 15 residues. Germline V gives CDR1 WNHNN, CDR2 SYGVQD (reference sequence). CDR3: CASSESIAGGTEAFF. CDR3 DNA: TGCGCCAGCAGTGAGTCGATTGCGGGTGGCACTGAAGCTTTCTTT.

This rearrangement joins TRBV28 to TRBJ2-7; 8 bases align to TRBD1. This CDR3 is built from 13 residues. Trimming cost V 7 bases and J 5 bases; bases outside gene matches: 7. Per germline, CDR1 MDHEN and CDR2 SYDVKM. Here the CDR3 reads CASTQDRADEQYF. CDR3 bases: TGTGCCAGCACGCAGGACAGGGCTGACGAGCAGTACTTC.

The chain links TRBV18 to TRBJ1-1, with D possibly being TRBD1 (5 bases). The V gene lost 1 base and the J gene lost 0 bases, with 9 bases spanning the gap. Germline assignment: CDR1 KGHSH and CDR2 LQKENI. CDR3 length: 15 amino acids. CDR3 sequence (DNA): TGTGCCAGCTCACCACTTGACAGCATGAACACTGAAGCTTTCTTT. Residues: CASSPLDSMNTEAFF.

The chain links TRBV19 to TRBJ1-1; D may be TRBD1 (5 bases). The CDR3 length is 12 residues. From germline, CDR1 is LNHDA and CDR2 SQIVND (reference sequence). V was clipped by 7 bases and J by 6 bases, with 12 bases between them. CDR3 nucleotides: TGTGCCAGTACCCATGGGGGGGCTGAAGCTTTCTTT. Its translation is CASTHGGAEAFF.

CDR3 sequence: CASSFHQNTEAFF. CDR3 in DNA: TGTGCCAGCAGCTTTCATCAAAACACTGAAGCTTTCTTT. This chain uses TRBV7-9 with TRBJ1-1; D unclear. The ends were cut back, 3 bases at V and 2 bases at J, with 7 bases in the middle. CDR3 length: 13 residues. The germline CDR1 and CDR2 sequences are SEHNR and FQNEAQ (reference sequence).

This chain connects TRBV27 to TRBJ1-5; 7 bases line up with TRBD1. CDR1 MNHEY and CDR2 SMNVEV come from the germline V gene (reference sequence). This CDR3 is built from 17 residues. V lost 6 bases to trimming and J lost 0 bases; unmatched junction nucleotides: 11. Written as DNA, the CDR3 is TGTGCCAGCAGACGCAACCCGGGACAGAATAGCAATCAGCCCCAGCATTTT. Its protein is CASRRNPGQNSNQPQHF.

The V gene is TRBV27, the J gene TRBJ1-1; 8 bases are a match to TRBD1. Germline V gene lookup returns CDR1 MNHEY and CDR2 SMNVEV (reference sequence). The CDR3 is made up of 14 amino acids. V shed 7 bases and J 8 bases; nucleotides not matched to a gene: 12. CDR3 region: CASTMWQGAGEAFF. The CDR3 region has the DNA TGTGCCAGCACCATGTGGCAGGGGGCCGGAGAAGCTTTCTTT.

This chain joins TRBV15 and TRBJ1-1; unclear D gene. CDR3 length: 15 amino acids. Trimming removed 2 bases at V and 0 bases at J, with 10 bases between. Per the germline V gene, CDR1 is LNHNV and CDR2 is YYDKDF (reference sequence). The CDR3 protein is CATSRRNRMNTEAFF. DNA for the CDR3: TGTGCCACCAGCAGAAGAAACAGAATGAACACTGAAGCTTTCTTT.

This rearrangement joins TRBV5-1 to TRBJ2-3, with 14 bases matching TRBD2. Trimming at V came to 6 bases and at J to 4 bases, leaving 7 bases not matched to a gene. CDR1 and CDR2 from the germline V gene are SGHRS and YFSETQ. The CDR3 covers 16 residues. The CDR3 reads CASMGLAGAPSDTQYF. The CDR3 nucleotides are TGCGCCAGCATGGGACTAGCGGGGGCCCCGTCAGATACGCAGTATTTT. The whole variable domain, filled in from reference TRBV5-1 and TRBJ2-3, reads KAGVTQTPRYLIKTRGQQVTLSCSPISGHRSVSWYQQTPGQGLQFLFEYFSETQRNKGNFPGRFSGRQFSNSRSEMNVSTLELGDSALYLCASMGLAGAPSDTQYFGPGTRLTVL.

The chain uses TRBV6-1 and TRBJ1-1; no firm D call. The CDR3 sequence is 15 residues long. V was trimmed by 6 bases and J by 2 bases, leaving 16 bases between them. Per germline, CDR1 MNHNS and CDR2 SASEGT. CDR3 DNA sequence: TGTGCCAGCAGCGATGAAGTTACGGGAAACACTGAAGCTTTCTTT. It encodes CASSDEVTGNTEAFF.

This chain uses TRBV6-5 with TRBJ2-7; 8 bases agree with TRBD1. Germline trimming cut 6 bases from V and 4 bases from J; bases unmatched to any gene: 11. The CDR3 sequence is 15 residues long. Germline assignment: CDR1 MNHEY and CDR2 SVGAGI. The CDR3 here is CASRCRAGQGYEQYF. CDR3 sequence (DNA): TGTGCCAGCAGGTGTAGGGCAGGACAGGGATACGAGCAGTACTTC.

The chain is built from TRBV5-4 and TRBJ1-2; the D is unclear. The CDR3 length is 16 residues. Trimming took 0 bases from V and 0 from J, leaving 12 bases between them. Per the germline V gene, CDR1 is SGHNT and CDR2 is YYREEE (reference sequence). The CDR3 spells CASSLARGAPNYGYTF. In DNA, the CDR3 is TGTGCCAGCAGCTTGGCTCGGGGAGCCCCTAACTATGGCTACACCTTC.

The J gene is TRBJ1-1, the V gene TRBV2, with D unclear. The CDR3 spans 13 residues. Trimming cost V 8 bases and J 1 base, with 11 bases left between them. Looked up from germline, CDR1 is SNHLY and CDR2 is FYNNEI. The CDR3, as DNA: TGTGCCAGCGTCGAGGGTGAGAACACTGAAGCTTTCTTT. Translation gives CASVEGENTEAFF.

The chain combines TRBV2 with TRBJ2-7; 11 nucleotides line up with TRBD2. CDR1 SNHLY and CDR2 FYNNEI come from the germline V gene. J gave up 1 base and V 5 bases, and 4 bases lay outside the gene matches. The CDR3 sequence is 15 residues long. The CDR3, as DNA: TGTGCCAGCAGTCTTAGCGGGGGGGCTTCCTACGAGCAGTACTTC. Translating it yields CASSLSGGASYEQYF. Combining the CDR3 with reference TRBV2 and TRBJ2-7 gives the whole variable domain EPEVTQTPSHQVTQMGQEVILRCVPISNHLYFYWYRQILGQKVEFLVSFYNNEISEKSEIFDDQFSVERPDGSNFTLKIRSTKLEDSAMYFCASSLSGGASYEQYFGPGTRLTVT.

The chain has TRBV29-1 and TRBJ1-4; D perhaps matches TRBD1 (6 bases). This CDR3 is 14 amino acids long. Germline CDR1 SQVTM, CDR2 ANQGSEA. Trimming removed 6 bases at V and 11 bases at J, with 22 bases between. CDR3 loop: CSVLGAVRRGKLFF. The CDR3, as DNA: TGCAGCGTACTGGGGGCGGTCAGACGAGGGAAACTGTTTTTT.

The rearrangement links TRBV7-9 to TRBJ1-2; D gene uncertain. V lost 1 base, J lost 2 bases, and 14 bases lay in between. Germline V gives CDR1 SEHNR, CDR2 FQNEAQ (reference sequence). There are 16 residues in the CDR3. Here the CDR3 reads CASSLGVLRRNYGYTF. CDR3 in DNA: TGTGCCAGCAGCTTAGGGGTTCTGCGGAGAAACTATGGCTACACCTTC.

The V call is TRBV27, the J call TRBJ2-1; 14 nucleotides match TRBD2. The CDR3 is 19 amino acids. The V gene end was trimmed by 5 bases and the J gene end by 6 bases; junction bases not matched to a gene: 15. The germline gives CDR1 MNHEY, CDR2 SMNVEV (reference sequence). The CDR3 reads CASSARPRTSGGPRNEQFF. CDR3 DNA: TGTGCCAGCAGTGCTCGCCCAAGGACTAGCGGGGGGCCCCGCAATGAGCAGTTCTTC.

This clone was seen a handful of times. The chain has TRBV4-2 and TRBJ1-6; unclear D gene. CDR1 is LGHNA and CDR2 is YNFKEQ in the germline V gene. The CDR3 covers 24 residues. The V end lost 2 bases, the J end lost 0 bases, and 32 bases lay between the germline ends. The CDR3 region has the DNA TGTGCCAGCAGCCAACGTCCTATCGGGGTCGCTTCTGGATCTACAAGCTCCTATAATTCACCCCTCCACTTT. The encoded protein is CASSQRPIGVASGSTSSYNSPLHF.